The rows below give T cell receptor beta chains drawn from one sample of a study of Ad26.COV2.S vaccination and SARS-CoV-2 variants. TCRdb's table, derived via immunoSEQ multiplex PCR, lists solely in-frame clones and lacks some. The repertoire holds about 350,000 clones, about 89% seen once, with approximately 5% in the top ten. This material consisted of peripheral blood, taken in a trial of Ad26.COV2.S vaccine versus placebo. These receptors were obtained from a person aged 18 to 59 who received the Ad26.COV2.S COVID-19 vaccine or a placebo. CDR3s include the opening cysteine and the closing phenylalanine or tryptophan. D genes are given only for firm matches. The size entry is marked missing in some rows and otherwise reads once, few, many or a size class.

V gene	J gene	clone size	D gene	CDR3 protein	CDR3 DNA
TRBV5-1	TRBJ1-2	-	-	CASSLAQGHYGYTF	TGCGCCAGCAGCTTGGCACAGGGCCATTATGGCTACACCTTC
TRBV19	TRBJ2-2	once	-	CASTRTGELFF	TGTGCCAGTACTCGAACCGGGGAGCTGTTTTTT
TRBV14	TRBJ2-3	-	-	CASSQLRGPDTQYF	TGTGCCAGCAGCCAACTACGGGGTCCAGATACGCAGTATTTT
TRBV19	TRBJ2-2	-	-	CASTPGTSRTGELFF	TGTGCCAGTACCCCCGGGACATCTCGCACCGGGGAGCTGTTTTTT
TRBV3-1/TRBV3-2	TRBJ1-2	once	-	CASSQGSGYTF	TGTGCCAGCAGCCAAGGCTCCGGCTACACCTTC
TRBV21-1	TRBJ2-5	-	-	CASPKRPHLQGTQYF	TGTGCCAGCCCCAAAAGGCCCCACCTTCAGGGGACCCAGTACTTC
TRBV28	TRBJ1-1	-	-	CASSLSVRGTEAFF	TGTGCCAGCAGTTTATCGGTCAGGGGCACTGAAGCTTTCTTT
TRBV7-9	TRBJ1-6	-	-	CASSSRDGSSYNSPLHF	TGTGCCAGCAGCTCCAGGGACGGGAGCTCCTATAATTCACCCCTCCACTTT
TRBV5-6	TRBJ2-6	-	-	CASSIFHRASGANVLTF	TGTGCCAGCAGCATCTTTCACAGGGCCTCTGGGGCCAACGTCCTGACTTTC
TRBV3-1/TRBV3-2	TRBJ1-2	-	TRBD1	CASSPWDRTNYGYTF	TGTGCCAGCAGCCCATGGGACAGAACTAACTATGGCTACACCTTC
TRBV27	TRBJ2-1	-	-	CASKRSLYNEQFF	TGTGCCAGCAAGAGAAGCCTATACAATGAGCAGTTCTTC
TRBV3-1/TRBV3-2	TRBJ2-1	-	-	CASSRAGTSTVNEQFF	TGTGCCAGCAGCCGCGCCGGGACTTCGACGGTCAATGAGCAGTTCTTC
TRBV6-6	TRBJ2-1	-	-	CASSYVGGRDEQFF	TGTGCCAGCAGTTACGTTGGGGGCCGCGATGAGCAGTTCTTC
TRBV2	TRBJ2-5	-	-	CASSEAPDREETQYF	TGTGCCAGCAGTGAAGCGCCCGACAGAGAAGAGACCCAGTACTTC
TRBV11-2	TRBJ2-7	-	-	CASSSRRDEQYF	TGTGCCAGCAGCTCCCGCAGGGACGAGCAGTACTTC
TRBV19	TRBJ1-4	-	TRBD1	CASSPRTGGKGKLFF	TGTGCCAGTAGTCCGAGGACAGGGGGAAAAGGAAAACTGTTTTTT